A selection of T cell receptor beta chains follows, all from one sample in a study of blood T cells in healthy people across ages. Using its own MiXCR run on the 5' RACE reads, TCRdb lists one record per CDR3 protein. This sample has some 1 million distinct CDR3 sequences, with over 35% found just once. Specimen: blood. The receptor set was obtained from a woman aged 60-70 years in good health. CDR3s include the opening cysteine and the closing phenylalanine or tryptophan. The D gene is left open where the match is weak. Clone sizes are given selectively: once, few, many, or a class where the clone is expanded.

v_gene	abundance	j_gene	d_gene	CDR3aa	CDR3nt
TRBV6-5	NA	TRBJ1-1	NA	CASSGKNAEAFF	TGTGCCAGCAGTGGTAAGAACGCTGAAGCTTTCTTT
TRBV5-5	NA	TRBJ2-1	NA	CASSPAPGIEQFF	TGTGCCAGCAGCCCCGCTCCCGGGATTGAGCAGTTCTTC
TRBV7-3	few	TRBJ2-1	TRBD2	CASSPRAGVGDNEQFF	TGTGCCAGCAGCCCGAGGGCGGGAGTAGGGGACAATGAGCAGTTCTTC
TRBV4-1	few	TRBJ2-7	NA	CASSRGTSPDPRGEQYF	TGCGCCAGCAGCCGTGGAACTAGCCCTGACCCCAGGGGCGAGCAGTACTTC
TRBV19	few	TRBJ2-7	NA	CASMSDSYEQYF	TGTGCCAGTATGTCGGATTCCTACGAGCAGTACTTC
TRBV20-1	many	TRBJ1-1	NA	CSASGGGTEAFF	TGCAGTGCTAGTGGGGGGGGCACTGAAGCTTTCTTT
TRBV10-2	NA	TRBJ2-7	TRBD2	CASRLLSGTSGTYEQYF	TGCGCCAGCAGGCTCCTCTCCGGGACTAGCGGGACGTACGAGCAGTACTTC
TRBV20-1	NA	TRBJ2-1	NA	CSAFRDRYNEQFF	TGCAGTGCGTTCCGGGACCGCTACAATGAGCAGTTCTTC
TRBV20-1	NA	TRBJ1-6	NA	CSARVGWGLNSPLHF	TGCAGTGCTAGAGTAGGCTGGGGGTTGAATTCACCCCTCCACTTT
TRBV20-1	few	TRBJ2-7	TRBD2	CSARDPGRLAGGEQYF	TGCAGTGCTAGAGACCCGGGACGACTAGCGGGAGGCGAGCAGTACTTC
TRBV3-1	NA	TRBJ2-7	NA	CAGSQAAHEQYF	TGTGCCGGCAGCCAAGCCGCCCACGAGCAGTACTTC
TRBV11-3	NA	TRBJ1-6	NA	CASSTNRDSPPHF	TGTGCCAGCAGCACCAACAGGGATTCACCCCCCCACTTT
TRBV6-1	NA	TRBJ2-3	TRBD2	CASRLRLAGSADTQYF	TGTGCCAGCAGGCTTCGACTAGCGGGAAGCGCAGATACGCAGTATTTT
TRBV11-3	NA	TRBJ2-3	NA	CASSRSEGGVGTDTQYF	TGTGCCAGCAGCCGCAGTGAGGGGGGAGTCGGTACAGATACGCAGTATTTT
TRBV29-1	few	TRBJ1-5	NA	CSVDLGQGSDQPQHF	TGCAGCGTTGACTTAGGGCAGGGTTCGGATCAGCCCCAGCATTTT
TRBV24-1	NA	TRBJ2-2	NA	CATSDIQGPGELFF	TGTGCCACCAGTGATATTCAGGGTCCCGGGGAGCTGTTTTTT
TRBV5-1	few	TRBJ2-1	TRBD2	CASSLAVSSGGYNEQFF	TGCGCCAGCAGCTTGGCGGTCAGTAGCGGGGGCTACAATGAGCAGTTCTTC
TRBV10-3	NA	TRBJ2-1	TRBD2	CAISESQLGLAGVNDEQFF	TGTGCCATCAGTGAGTCCCAGCTCGGACTAGCGGGAGTCAACGATGAGCAGTTCTTC
TRBV2	few	TRBJ2-3	NA	CASSFRGGGDTQYF	TGTGCCAGCAGTTTCAGGGGTGGTGGAGATACGCAGTATTTT
TRBV14	NA	TRBJ2-3	NA	CASSQGRGGFENTQYF	TGTGCCAGCAGCCAAGGCCGAGGTGGTTTTGAGAATACGCAGTATTTT
TRBV20-1	few	TRBJ2-3	TRBD2	CSAKTSRITDTQYF	TGCAGTGCTAAGACTAGCCGAATAACAGATACGCAGTATTTT
TRBV27	few	TRBJ2-7	NA	CASSRYPPGYPGDEQYF	TGTGCCAGCAGCCGTTACCCCCCAGGGTACCCGGGGGACGAGCAGTACTTC
TRBV7-9	NA	TRBJ2-1	NA	CASSLGGGANNEQFF	TGTGCCAGCAGCTTGGGGGGAGGCGCCAACAATGAGCAGTTCTTC
TRBV15	NA	TRBJ1-5	NA	CATSSPQGYSNQPQHF	TGTGCCACCAGCAGCCCTCAAGGGTATAGCAATCAGCCCCAGCATTTT
TRBV20-1	NA	TRBJ2-7	NA	CSVNRADLAEQYF	TGCAGTGTTAACAGAGCGGACCTCGCCGAGCAGTACTTC
TRBV20-1	few	TRBJ2-5	NA	CSGAGLIQETQYF	TGCAGTGGGGCAGGGCTTATTCAAGAGACCCAGTACTTC
TRBV29-1	NA	TRBJ2-1	TRBD2	CSVTSGRIEQFF	TGCAGCGTTACTAGCGGGAGGATCGAGCAGTTCTTC
TRBV12-3/TRBV12-4	once	TRBJ2-3	NA	CATADRDSEDTQYF	TGTGCCACCGCCGACAGGGACTCAGAAGATACGCAGTATTTT
TRBV27	NA	TRBJ1-1	NA	CASGVAANTEAFF	TGTGCCAGTGGGGTGGCAGCGAACACTGAAGCTTTCTTT
TRBV5-6	NA	TRBJ2-7	NA	CASIPITSYEQYF	TGTGCCAGCATCCCCATAACCTCCTACGAGCAGTACTTC
TRBV24-1	once	TRBJ2-5	TRBD2	CATRGWTSGRQETQYF	TGTGCCACCCGTGGGTGGACTAGCGGCAGACAAGAGACCCAGTACTTC
TRBV7-3	few	TRBJ2-5	NA	CASSLPGTQETQYF	TGTGCCAGCAGCTTACCAGGGACCCAAGAGACCCAGTACTTC
TRBV6-5	NA	TRBJ2-2	NA	CASSSPGETTGELFF	TGTGCCAGCAGTTCCCCTGGGGAGACCACCGGGGAGCTGTTTTTT
TRBV7-8	NA	TRBJ1-2	NA	CASSFRTGTVDYGYTF	TGTGCCAGCAGCTTCAGAACCGGGACCGTGGACTATGGCTACACCTTC
TRBV20-1	NA	TRBJ2-3	TRBD2	CSAPGTRSDTQYF	TGCAGTGCTCCCGGGACTAGATCAGATACGCAGTATTTT
TRBV15	NA	TRBJ2-7	TRBD1	CATSRTGTGVFHEQYF	TGTGCCACCAGCAGGACCGGGACAGGGGTTTTCCACGAGCAGTACTTC
TRBV7-6	NA	TRBJ1-6	NA	CASSPQAGNSPLHF	TGTGCCAGCAGCCCACAAGCGGGGAATTCACCCCTCCACTTT
TRBV10-2	NA	TRBJ2-2	NA	CATMDWRGTGELFF	TGCGCCACCATGGACTGGCGCGGCACCGGGGAGCTGTTTTTT
TRBV7-8	NA	TRBJ2-1	TRBD1	CASSLFGTGGGYEQFF	TGTGCCAGCAGCTTATTTGGGACAGGGGGCGGCTATGAGCAGTTCTTC
TRBV29-1	NA	TRBJ1-5	NA	CSVFLLDSYNQPQHF	TGCAGCGTCTTCCTACTCGACAGTTACAATCAGCCCCAGCATTTT
TRBV27	NA	TRBJ2-2	NA	CASSFLAAGELFF	TGTGCCAGCAGTTTTCTCGCGGCCGGGGAGCTGTTTTTT
TRBV6-5	NA	TRBJ1-1	TRBD1	CASSQRQGGTEAFF	TGTGCCAGCAGCCAAAGACAGGGGGGCACTGAAGCTTTCTTT
TRBV9	NA	TRBJ2-6	NA	CASSTVVSGANVLTF	TGTGCCAGCAGCACCGTAGTGTCTGGGGCCAACGTCCTGACTTTC
TRBV6-1	few	TRBJ2-1	TRBD2	CASRASGIYNEQFF	TGTGCCAGCAGGGCTAGCGGGATTTACAATGAGCAGTTCTTC
TRBV9	few	TRBJ2-1	NA	CASSTSPRPAPNEQFF	TGTGCCAGCAGCACCTCACCGAGACCAGCTCCCAATGAGCAGTTCTTC